The rows below give T cell receptor beta chains drawn from one sample of a study of shared clonotypes between healthy human individuals. Sequencing was performed with immunoSEQ multiplex PCR; in TCRdb, only in-frame clones are kept and a portion is missing. The sample shows fewer than 3 million clones, roughly 90% of them seen only once. Sequenced input: naive CD4+ T cells from PBMCs. The receptors stem from a man in his late teens or twenties in good health. Some clones in this sample may be carry-over from other donors' samples. Each CDR3 is given with its conserved first and last residue. The order of the fields is D gene, V gene, J gene, CDR3 DNA, CDR3 protein. The D gene is left open where the match is weak.

TRBD1,TRBV4-1,TRBJ1-2,TGCGCCAGCAGCCAAGATCTTGGCAGGGGGCTCGGCTACACCTTC,CASSQDLGRGLGYTF
TRBD2,TRBV10-3,TRBJ2-7,TGTGCCATCAGTGAGGGACTAGGATCGGCCGAGCAGTACTTC,CAISEGLGSAEQYF
-,TRBV5-5,TRBJ1-2,TGTGCCAGCAGCAGTGGACAGTCCTCCTATGGCTACACCTTC,CASSSGQSSYGYTF
-,TRBV10-3,TRBJ1-2,TGTGCCATCAGTGACAGAAGGGGTGATCATGGCTACACCTTC,CAISDRRGDHGYTF
-,TRBV19,TRBJ2-1,TGTGCCAGTAGGCCGATACAGGGACCCGTTGGTGAGCAGTTCTTC,CASRPIQGPVGEQFF
-,TRBV7-2,TRBJ1-1,TGTGCCAGCAGCTTAGCCCGGACGGTCTACACTGAAGCTTTCTTT,CASSLARTVYTEAFF
TRBD2,TRBV9,TRBJ2-3,TGTGCCAGCAGCGAAAGGACTAGCGGATACACCACAGATACGCAGTATTTT,CASSERTSGYTTDTQYF
-,TRBV5-6,TRBJ2-1,TGTGCCAGCAGCTTGGGACCGCCCGGGACTTTTAGCTCCTACAATGAGCAGTTCTTC,CASSLGPPGTFSSYNEQFF
TRBD1,TRBV10-3,TRBJ1-1,TGTGCCATCAGATTTCCGGGACAGATGAACACTGAAGCTTTCTTT,CAIRFPGQMNTEAFF
TRBD2,TRBV29-1,TRBJ2-1,TGCAGCGTGACTAGCGCCAGCTCCTACAATGAGCAGTTCTTC,CSVTSASSYNEQFF
TRBD1,TRBV15,TRBJ2-3,TGTGCCACCAGCAGAGGGGGGACAGGTCGCACAGATACGCAGTATTTT,CATSRGGTGRTDTQYF
-,TRBV5-4,TRBJ2-2,TGTGCCAGCAGCTTGTCCGGGGCGAACACCGGGGAGCTGTTTTTT,CASSLSGANTGELFF
-,TRBV5-6,TRBJ1-4,TGTGCCAGCAGCTTGGGCAGGGGAGGTGAAAAACTGTTTTTT,CASSLGRGGEKLFF
-,TRBV6-1,TRBJ2-2,TGTGCCAGCAGTGACCGGGACACCTACACCGGGGAGCTGTTTTTT,CASSDRDTYTGELFF
-,TRBV7-3,TRBJ2-3,TGTGCCAGCAGCTTAATGGTAGAGGGTACGCAGTATTTT,CASSLMVEGTQYF
TRBD1,TRBV19,TRBJ2-2,TGTGCCAGTAGTATGGGACAGGGGGTTAACACCGGGGAGCTGTTTTTT,CASSMGQGVNTGELFF
-,TRBV7-9,TRBJ2-1,TGTGCCAGCAGCCAACAAGGCCAGGTCCAGTTCTTC,CASSQQGQVQFF